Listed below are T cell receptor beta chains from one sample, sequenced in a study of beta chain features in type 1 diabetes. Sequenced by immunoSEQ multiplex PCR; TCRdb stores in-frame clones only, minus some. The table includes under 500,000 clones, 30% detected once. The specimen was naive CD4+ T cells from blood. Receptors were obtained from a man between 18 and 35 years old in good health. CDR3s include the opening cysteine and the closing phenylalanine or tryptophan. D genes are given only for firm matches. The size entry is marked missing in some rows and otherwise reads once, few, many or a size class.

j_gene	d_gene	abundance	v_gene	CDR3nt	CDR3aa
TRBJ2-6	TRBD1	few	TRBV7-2	TGTGCCAGCAGCTCGTACAGGGGCTCTGGGGCCAACGTCCTGACTTTC	CASSSYRGSGANVLTF
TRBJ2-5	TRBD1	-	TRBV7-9	TGTGCCAGCAGTCCAGGGGGCGCAAAGACCCAGTACTTC	CASSPGGAKTQYF
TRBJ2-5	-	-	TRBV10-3	TGTGCCATCAGGGACAGTCTCCAAGAGACCCAGTACTTC	CAIRDSLQETQYF
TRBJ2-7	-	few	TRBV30	TGTGCCTGGAGTGTACGGCTACACTACGAGCAGTACTTC	CAWSVRLHYEQYF
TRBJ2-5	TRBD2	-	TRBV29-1	TGCAGCGTGGGACCTAGCGGGAGATCAGAGACCCAGTACTTC	CSVGPSGRSETQYF
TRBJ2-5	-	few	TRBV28	TGTGCCAGCAGTTGGGGAGGAACCCAGCACTTC	CASSWGGTQHF
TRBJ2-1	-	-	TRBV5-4	TGTGCCAGCAGCTCGAACGTCAATGAGCAGTTCTTC	CASSSNVNEQFF
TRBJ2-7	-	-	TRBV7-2	TGTGCCAGCAGCTTCGGAGGGCCCACCTACGAGCAGTACTTC	CASSFGGPTYEQYF
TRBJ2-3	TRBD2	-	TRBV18	TGTGCCAGCTCACCAGGTAGCGGGAGGGCCAGAGCGCAGTATTTT	CASSPGSGRARAQYF
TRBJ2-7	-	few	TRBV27	TGTGCCAGCAGCCGGGACCGGGCGTCCTACGAGCAGTACTTC	CASSRDRASYEQYF
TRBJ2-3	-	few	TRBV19	TGTGCCAGTAGTCAAAGCTCAGATACGCAGTATTTT	CASSQSSDTQYF
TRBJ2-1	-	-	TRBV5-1	TGCGCCAGCAGCTTGGCGGATAATGAGCAGTTCTTC	CASSLADNEQFF
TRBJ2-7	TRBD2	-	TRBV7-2	TGTGCCAGCAGCTCCCGAGCCGCGAGCGGGAGTTACGAGCAGTACTTC	CASSSRAASGSYEQYF
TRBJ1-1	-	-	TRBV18	TGTGCCAGCTCAACTTCGACTTCTCCGGTGCTCACTGAAGCTTTCTTT	CASSTSTSPVLTEAFF
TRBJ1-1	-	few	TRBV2	TGTGCCAGCAGGGGCAGCCTGAACACTGAAGCTTTCTTT	CASRGSLNTEAFF
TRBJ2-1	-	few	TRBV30	TGTGCCTGGAGTGGGAGGGGGCCGGATGAGCAGTTCTTC	CAWSGRGPDEQFF
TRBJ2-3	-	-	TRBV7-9	TGTGCCAGCAGCTTAAGGGCAGATACGCAGTATTTT	CASSLRADTQYF
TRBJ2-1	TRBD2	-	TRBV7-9	TGTGCCAGCAGCCCCCCTAGCGGGAGACAGTTCTTC	CASSPPSGRQFF
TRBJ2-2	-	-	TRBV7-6	TGTGCCAGCAGCTTGGTATTGAACACCGGGGAGCTGTTTTTT	CASSLVLNTGELFF
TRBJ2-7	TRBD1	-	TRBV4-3	TGCGCCAGCAGCCCCTCTTCGCCAGGGGGAAGCTACGAGCAGTACTTC	CASSPSSPGGSYEQYF
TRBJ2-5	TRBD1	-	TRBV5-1	TGCGCCAGCAGCAAAGGACAGGACCAAGAGACCCAGTACTTC	CASSKGQDQETQYF
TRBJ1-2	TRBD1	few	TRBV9	TGTGCCAGCACCATGACAGGGGCTAACTATGGCTACACCTTC	CASTMTGANYGYTF
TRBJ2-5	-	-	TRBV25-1	TGTGCCAGCAGTGAATCGTCCAGTAGGGAGACCCAGTACTTC	CASSESSSRETQYF